A selection of T cell receptor beta chains follows, all from one sample in a study of cytomegalovirus exposure and HLA in healthy donors. Generated by immunoSEQ multiplex PCR, the TCRdb table keeps only in-frame clones and is missing some. The sample records hundreds of thousands of clones, 77% being singletons. Sequenced material: PBMCs. The receptors shown here come from a woman aged 55-69 years in good health and CMV-seropositive. Both conserved end residues are part of each CDR3.

CDR3 protein	V gene	J gene
CASRLKGRGGTEAFF	TRBV6-5	TRBJ1-1
CSVPGFAISGANVLTF	TRBV29-1	TRBJ2-6
CASSEAYETQYF	TRBV2	TRBJ2-5
CASTTGGQGNEKLFF	TRBV28	TRBJ1-4
CASTPRSSSGELFF	TRBV19	TRBJ2-2
CASSLGSWTEAFF	TRBV7-9	TRBJ1-1
CASSRNLRNTIYF	TRBV28	TRBJ1-3
CATSRDARTGFDTEAFF	TRBV15	TRBJ1-1
CASSEPSGGLYQETQYF	TRBV6-1	TRBJ2-5
CASSPERQGTGELFF	TRBV18	TRBJ2-2
CASSYGQGAFF	TRBV6-6	TRBJ1-1
CSGTEGGETQYF	TRBV29-1	TRBJ2-5
CASSPRRGTYEQYF	TRBV6-5	TRBJ2-7
CASSFTQAGDNEQFF	TRBV5-4	TRBJ2-1
CASSPTGTGSNQPQHF	TRBV18	TRBJ1-5
CASSQALSAGQYF	TRBV14	TRBJ2-7
CASSTGGWTGELFF	TRBV5-1	TRBJ2-2
CASSRRTDEQYF	TRBV18	TRBJ2-7
CANTTGDLDSPLHF	TRBV25-1	TRBJ1-6
CASSWGPPGSGNTIYF	TRBV7-2	TRBJ1-3
CASSQGSGYGYTF	TRBV14	TRBJ1-2
CASSPGQRDYGYTF	TRBV18	TRBJ1-2
CAISDSGAGGWLEQYF	TRBV10-3	TRBJ2-7
CASSQDSRVDEQFF	TRBV4-2	TRBJ2-1
CASTSSSVAKNIQYF	TRBV2	TRBJ2-4
CASSLGGAAINYEQYF	TRBV5-4	TRBJ2-7
CASSLQGQETQYF	TRBV2	TRBJ2-5
CASSFKGAVEAFF	TRBV7-2	TRBJ1-1
CASSLQGGTEAFF	TRBV7-9	TRBJ1-1
CASSQGRGFYGYTF	TRBV4-1	TRBJ1-2
CASSLVLGTGGRWDYGYTF	TRBV11-2	TRBJ1-2
CASSKSFAEAFF	TRBV19	TRBJ1-1
CASSQDSYRGSTDTQYF	TRBV4-3	TRBJ2-3
CSVVASGETQYF	TRBV29-1	TRBJ2-5
CASSGSANYGYTF	TRBV2	TRBJ1-2
CSVSTASNYGYTF	TRBV29-1	TRBJ1-2
CASSQDQGRADNEQFF	TRBV4-2	TRBJ2-1
CAWSGQGASEQFF	TRBV30	TRBJ2-1
CASSLWDRNQPQHF	TRBV5-6	TRBJ1-5
CASSDSSNTEAFF	TRBV18	TRBJ1-1
CAWASGLAGYYEQYF	TRBV30	TRBJ2-7
CASSRGPLYNEQFF	TRBV7-9	TRBJ2-1
CASSLGQGDGQPQHF	TRBV5-1	TRBJ1-5
CASSSGQDHEQYF	TRBV11-2	TRBJ2-7
CASSEDRGRNTIYF	TRBV7-2	TRBJ1-3
CASSPGTGTYGYTF	TRBV5-1	TRBJ1-2
CASSREEWAEAFF	TRBV7-3	TRBJ1-1
CASSSGQGGGNTIYF	TRBV5-1	TRBJ1-3
CAWVESAADTQYF	TRBV30	TRBJ2-3
CASSETAWDFNQPQHF	TRBV6-1	TRBJ1-5
CASSRQGKNSPLHF	TRBV4-1	TRBJ1-6
CASSKEPGTDTQYF	TRBV21-1	TRBJ2-3
CATRGLAGSYEQYF	TRBV27	TRBJ2-7
CASSQERLAGARYTDTQYF	TRBV4-1	TRBJ2-3
CASSLAQGPPYEQYF	TRBV5-1	NA
CASSRTGGTEAFF	TRBV7-2	TRBJ1-1
CASSSDRAGSYEQYF	TRBV7-9	TRBJ2-7
CASSLEGGGSGNTIYF	TRBV5-1	TRBJ1-3
CASSNYPYSGNTIYF	TRBV5-6	TRBJ1-3
CASSATGGGTEAFF	TRBV28	TRBJ1-1